The 13 T cell receptor beta chains below were found in one sample sequenced in a study of blood T cell repertoires in COVID-19 (dated by TCRdb to 2020 to 2022). The library was built by means of the immunoSEQ multiplex PCR assay. What TCRdb holds here is the immuneACCESS table cut down to in-frame rearrangements. Part of the clones is not present; checked against another copy, under half of the missing clones reflect an unresolved V gene, and the others are unexplained. The sample table lists just over 250,000 clones, roughly 88% of them with a count of one. 9.5% to 13% of the sample is held by the ten biggest clonotypes. The specimen was peripheral blood. The receptors were sampled from a woman aged 65 to 85 with COVID-19, enrolled during active disease.

This sequence joins TRBV27 and TRBJ2-5; 8 bases are shared with TRBD2. This CDR3 is built from 16 residues. Looked up from germline, CDR1 is MNHEY and CDR2 is SMNVEV (reference sequence). V shed 6 bases, J shed 0 bases, and the junction held 9 bases outside the gene matches. As DNA, the CDR3 is TGTGCCAGCAGCCGAGATGGCGGGGGGTACCAAGAGACCCAGTACTTC. This sequence encodes CASSRDGGGYQETQYF.

The chain's CDR3 is CATSRPTGGARSEKLFF. As DNA, the CDR3 is TGTGCCACCAGCAGACCCACAGGGGGCGCGAGAAGTGAAAAACTGTTTTTT. The V call is TRBV15, the J call TRBJ1-4, with 9 bases lining up with TRBD1. With V trimmed by 2 bases and J by 7 bases, 11 bases remained unmatched. Germline assignment: CDR1 LNHNV and CDR2 YYDKDF (reference sequence). The CDR3 is 17 amino acids.

The rearrangement uses TRBV7-8 and TRBJ2-7; the D gene is possibly TRBD1 (5 bases). Trimming took 5 bases from V and 3 from J, leaving 11 bases between them. The CDR3 consists of 13 residues. Germline assignment: CDR1 SGHVS and CDR2 FQNEAQ. CDR3 residues: CASSLRDIYEQYF. The DNA of the CDR3 is TGTGCCAGCAGCCTCAGGGATATCTACGAGCAGTACTTC.

This sequence joins TRBV7-3 and TRBJ1-4; tentatively, D is TRBD1 (5 bases). CDR1 is SGHTA, CDR2 FQGTGA, per germline. The CDR3 contains 15 residues. The V gene lost 5 bases and the J gene lost 8 bases, with 18 bases spanning the gap. DNA for the CDR3: TGTGCCAGCAGCCCAAATGGGGTCAAGGGGGAAAAACTGTTTTTT. Amino acids: CASSPNGVKGEKLFF.

This clone was seen a single time. The gene calls are TRBV25-1 and TRBJ2-3; TRBD2 matches 13 bases. V shed 3 bases and J 2 bases; nucleotides not matched to a gene: 5. The germline gives CDR1 MGHDK, CDR2 SYGVNS. The CDR3 consists of 17 residues. CDR3 coding DNA: TGTGCCAGCAGTGACCCGGGACTAGCGGGAATCACAGATACGCAGTATTTT. Translating it yields CASSDPGLAGITDTQYF.

The chain recombines TRBV12-5 with TRBJ2-1; 8 bases align to TRBD2. This CDR3 contains 15 residues. After removal of 6 bases from V and 7 bases from J, the junction contained 11 bases not matched to a gene. Germline CDR1 and CDR2: LGHNT and FRNRAP. DNA of the CDR3: TGTGCTAGTGGACTTAGCGGGATAGTTCGGAATGAGCAGTTCTTC. The encoded protein is CASGLSGIVRNEQFF.

The genes are TRBV19 and TRBJ2-3, with TRBD2 matching over 13 bases. From germline, CDR1 is LNHDA and CDR2 SQIVND (reference sequence). V shed 10 bases and J 0 bases; nucleotides not matched to a gene: 7. This CDR3 has 16 amino acids. CDR3 sequence: CATRTSGSASTDTQYF. The CDR3 DNA reads as TGTGCCACCAGGACTAGCGGGAGCGCTAGCACAGATACGCAGTATTTT. The full variable domain, its missing parts supplied by reference TRBV19 and TRBJ2-3, is DGGITQSPKYLFRKEGQNVTLSCEQNLNHDAMYWYRQDPGQGLRLIYYSQIVNDFQKGDIAEGYSVSREKKESFPLTVTSAQKNPTAFYLCATRTSGSASTDTQYFGPGTRLTVL.

The chain uses TRBV19 and TRBJ2-5, with 11 bases identical to TRBD2. Germline V CDR1 and CDR2: LNHDA, SQIVND (reference sequence). V lost 3 bases and J lost 5; bases outside the gene matches: 5. This CDR3 has 15 amino acids. CDR3 coding DNA: TGTGCCAGTAGTATCACTAGCGGGAGTGCGGAGACCCAGTACTTC. This encodes CASSITSGSAETQYF.

The J gene is TRBJ2-1, the V gene TRBV6-5; maybe TRBD1 (6 bases). From germline, CDR1 is MNHEY and CDR2 SVGAGI. CDR3 length: 14 residues. V was trimmed by 7 bases and J by 10 bases, leaving 20 bases between them. CDR3 nucleotide sequence: TGTGCCAGCACTCCACTGAGGGGGTCTGGCGAGCAGTTCTTC. Translating it yields CASTPLRGSGEQFF.

The chain is built from TRBV19 and TRBJ2-1, with 12 bases lining up with TRBD2. Germline-derived CDR1 and CDR2 are LNHDA and SQIVND (reference sequence). Germline trimming cut 7 bases from V and 4 bases from J; bases unmatched to any gene: 5. This CDR3 has 15 amino acids. CDR3 bases: TGTGCCAGTACCCCCGGGACTAGCGGGTACAATGAGCAGTTCTTC. Translation gives CASTPGTSGYNEQFF.

V is TRBV28 and J is TRBJ1-6; weak D call: TRBD1 (5 bases). V was trimmed by 6 bases and J by 10 bases, leaving 10 bases between them. This CDR3 has 12 residues. In germline, CDR1 is MDHEN, CDR2 SYDVKM. The CDR3 is CASSRVSSPLHF. In DNA form, the CDR3 reads TGTGCCAGCAGCAGGGTATCCTCACCCCTCCACTTT.

The chain links TRBV28 to TRBJ1-5; D is unresolved. Trimming removed 6 bases from V and 7 bases from J, with 16 bases in between. Germline values: CDR1 MDHEN, CDR2 SYDVKM. The CDR3 spans 14 residues. CDR3 bases: TGTGCCAGCAGCCATCCAAGTCGGAGGCAGCCCCAGCATTTT. Translating gives CASSHPSRRQPQHF. Combining the CDR3 with reference TRBV28 and TRBJ1-5 gives the whole variable domain DVKVTQSSRYLVKRTGEKVFLECVQDMDHENMFWYRQDPGLGLRLIYFSYDVKMKEKGDIPEGYSVSREKKERFSLILESASTNQTSMYLCASSHPSRRQPQHFGDGTRLSIL.

On this clone itself: One junction end does not reproduce the germline sequence, and a read error may be involved. CDR3 in DNA: TGTGCTAGCAGCCCGATCAGGTCCCCGAACACCGGGGAGCTGTTTTTT. It encodes CASSPIRSPNTGELFF. The chain combines TRBV7-7 with TRBJ2-2; D remains unclear. CDR1 is SSHAT, CDR2 FNYEAQ, per germline (reference sequence). CDR3 length: 16 amino acids.